This T cell receptor (beta chain) was documented in a study of cytomegalovirus exposure and HLA in healthy donors. Germline-derived CDR1 and CDR2 are LNHNV and YYDKDF (reference sequence). The CDR3 runs 14 residues. The V end lost 2 bases, the J end lost 0 bases, and 7 bases lay between the germline ends. Both 60 Vbeta primers and 13 Jbeta primers went into the PCR. TCRdb's table, derived via immunoSEQ multiplex PCR, lists solely in-frame clones and lacks some. The sample table includes 45,000 or so clones. This chain uses TRBV15 with TRBJ2-5, with D perhaps TRBD1 (5 bases). This clonotype originated in a male donor in good health and CMV-seronegative. Sequenced sample: PBMCs. The CDR3 spells CATSRSRDQETQYF. The CDR3 DNA follows: TGTGCCACCAGCAGAAGCAGGGACCAAGAGACCCAGTACTTC.